Listed below are T cell receptor beta chains from one sample, sequenced in a study of blood T cells in healthy people across ages. TCRdb reprocessed the 5' RACE reads with MiXCR, giving one entry per CDR3 protein. The data show 910,000 or so distinct CDR3 sequences, roughly 51% seen once. Input material: blood. These receptor sequences come from a woman aged 60-70 years in good health. The conserved cysteine and the conserved F or W are not part of the CDR3 here.

J gene | V gene | CDR3 length | CDR3 protein
TRBJ2-3 | TRBV28 | 12 | ASSEGTYTDTQY
TRBJ1-1 | TRBV28 | 13 | ASSLSVPGNTEAF
TRBJ1-2 | TRBV18 | 15 | ASSQTQSGASMDGYT
TRBJ2-6 | TRBV7-2 | 15 | ASSLARGRVGANVLT
TRBJ2-7 | TRBV15 | 15 | ATSRVAGGPLSYEQY
TRBJ2-3 | TRBV20-1 | 12 | SAPKTGATDTQY
TRBJ2-7 | TRBV7-2 | 13 | ASSMSRGRVYEQY
TRBJ2-3 | TRBV19 | 13 | ASTTSGTSTDTQY
TRBJ2-4 | TRBV28 | 14 | ASSLSGPLGKNIQY
TRBJ2-7 | TRBV27 | 12 | ASSFLATRYEQY
TRBJ2-4 | TRBV20-1 | 15 | SALAGGISLAKNIQY
TRBJ2-3 | TRBV4-1 | 16 | ASSQDSLGTGSTDTQY
TRBJ2-1 | TRBV27 | 17 | ASSPRQGEKGLLGDEQF
TRBJ1-4 | TRBV28 | 13 | ASSSEGITNEKLF
TRBJ2-4 | TRBV7-9 | 10 | ASEGSGNIQY
TRBJ2-7 | TRBV28 | 12 | ASSVLRVAYEQY
TRBJ2-7 | TRBV10-3 | 12 | AISRDGSSYEQY
TRBJ2-7 | TRBV29-1 | 11 | SVDLAGAGEQY
TRBJ2-7 | TRBV6-2/TRBV6-3 | 10 | ASSYPRYEQY
TRBJ2-7 | TRBV20-1 | 11 | SASRRSGYEQY
TRBJ1-5 | TRBV20-1 | 13 | SARPMISAHQPQH
TRBJ2-2 | TRBV20-1 | 15 | SASLGQGARSTGELF
TRBJ1-5 | TRBV5-1 | 12 | ASSYHREGQPQH
NA | TRBV28 | 13 | ASSFSVSRGYEQY
TRBJ1-5 | TRBV28 | 17 | ASSLGISSRFSVGQPQH
TRBJ1-5 | TRBV20-1 | 13 | SATRDGYSNQPQH
NA | TRBV6-2/TRBV6-3 | 14 | ASRTAKGRRKETQY